The sequence of this T cell receptor beta chain was determined in a study of blood T cell repertoires in COVID-19 (dated by TCRdb to 2020 to 2022). Some background on the complete study: Samples covering the acute and convalescent phases of COVID-19 were provided by collaborators in the United States, Italy and Spain. The material from the prospective study consisted of cDNA or gDNA derived from T cells, B-cell-depleted T cells, or PBMCs. Deeply sampled blood TCRbeta repertoires from subjects exposed to, actively infected with, or recovered from COVID-19 were included in the dataset. The repertoires were released in a freely available public database meant as a resource for research on the immune response to SARS-CoV-2. The samples were drawn from the first 160 participants of the ongoing ImmuneRACE study and from some 1,300 subjects provided by 6 global collaborators. Sample metadata almost always included a de-identified subject ID, COVID-19 status, age in years and sex. Where available, HLA class I and class II types were taken from metadata supplied by the sample provider and were not determined by assay-based typing. General findings and caveats noted by the study authors: How much clinical and demographic metadata was included differed by source and by participant, and the metadata was provided uncurated.

Whole blood was collected in K2EDTA tubes by collaborating institutions according to the institutions' own protocols. Collaborator samples were shipped for TCRbeta analysis as frozen whole blood, isolated PBMCs, or DNA extracted from either sample type. The CDR3 sequence holds 13 residues, the cysteine and phenylalanine included. Just the 39-base CDR3 DNA is kept, in frame starting at base 1. As encoded in the germline V gene, CDR1 is MNHNS while CDR2 is SASEGT. V and J lose 3 bases and 7 bases, and a span of 12 bases separates them. On this clone itself: The antigen it binds to is not known. No quality values exist for individual bases; no much larger clone is one base distant.

The immunoSEQ Assay, a bias-controlled multiplex PCR, was used to amplify TCRbeta CDR3 regions from genomic DNA. Per the authors' processing: The number of nucleated cells in each sample was estimated from the amplification of reference gene primers within the assay. To quantify the absolute abundance of each unique TCRbeta CDR3 rearrangement, sequence reads were collapsed and filtered. For each sample, productive Simpson clonality was calculated by taking the square root of Simpson's diversity index across productive rearrangements. In TCRdb, the immuneACCESS table is reduced to in-frame sequences with V and J assigned. These tables do not hold every clone; where another copy was compared, an unresolved V gene accounts for under half, and the others remain unexplained. Clone size and the V and J calls come from that table; the DNA yielded D and trimming. The sample data list about 83,000 clones, and 88% of these were observed just once. Of the sample, roughly 45% falls within the top ten clones.

This TCR derives from a human donor in a cohort sampled during active COVID-19. Sample: peripheral blood. The V and J genes are TRBV6-1 and TRBJ1-2; the best D guess is TRBD1, with 6 bases matching. The sequenced DNA is TGTGCCAGCAGTGACACAGGGTATGGTGGCTACACCTTC. Translated, this is CASSDTGYGGYTF.